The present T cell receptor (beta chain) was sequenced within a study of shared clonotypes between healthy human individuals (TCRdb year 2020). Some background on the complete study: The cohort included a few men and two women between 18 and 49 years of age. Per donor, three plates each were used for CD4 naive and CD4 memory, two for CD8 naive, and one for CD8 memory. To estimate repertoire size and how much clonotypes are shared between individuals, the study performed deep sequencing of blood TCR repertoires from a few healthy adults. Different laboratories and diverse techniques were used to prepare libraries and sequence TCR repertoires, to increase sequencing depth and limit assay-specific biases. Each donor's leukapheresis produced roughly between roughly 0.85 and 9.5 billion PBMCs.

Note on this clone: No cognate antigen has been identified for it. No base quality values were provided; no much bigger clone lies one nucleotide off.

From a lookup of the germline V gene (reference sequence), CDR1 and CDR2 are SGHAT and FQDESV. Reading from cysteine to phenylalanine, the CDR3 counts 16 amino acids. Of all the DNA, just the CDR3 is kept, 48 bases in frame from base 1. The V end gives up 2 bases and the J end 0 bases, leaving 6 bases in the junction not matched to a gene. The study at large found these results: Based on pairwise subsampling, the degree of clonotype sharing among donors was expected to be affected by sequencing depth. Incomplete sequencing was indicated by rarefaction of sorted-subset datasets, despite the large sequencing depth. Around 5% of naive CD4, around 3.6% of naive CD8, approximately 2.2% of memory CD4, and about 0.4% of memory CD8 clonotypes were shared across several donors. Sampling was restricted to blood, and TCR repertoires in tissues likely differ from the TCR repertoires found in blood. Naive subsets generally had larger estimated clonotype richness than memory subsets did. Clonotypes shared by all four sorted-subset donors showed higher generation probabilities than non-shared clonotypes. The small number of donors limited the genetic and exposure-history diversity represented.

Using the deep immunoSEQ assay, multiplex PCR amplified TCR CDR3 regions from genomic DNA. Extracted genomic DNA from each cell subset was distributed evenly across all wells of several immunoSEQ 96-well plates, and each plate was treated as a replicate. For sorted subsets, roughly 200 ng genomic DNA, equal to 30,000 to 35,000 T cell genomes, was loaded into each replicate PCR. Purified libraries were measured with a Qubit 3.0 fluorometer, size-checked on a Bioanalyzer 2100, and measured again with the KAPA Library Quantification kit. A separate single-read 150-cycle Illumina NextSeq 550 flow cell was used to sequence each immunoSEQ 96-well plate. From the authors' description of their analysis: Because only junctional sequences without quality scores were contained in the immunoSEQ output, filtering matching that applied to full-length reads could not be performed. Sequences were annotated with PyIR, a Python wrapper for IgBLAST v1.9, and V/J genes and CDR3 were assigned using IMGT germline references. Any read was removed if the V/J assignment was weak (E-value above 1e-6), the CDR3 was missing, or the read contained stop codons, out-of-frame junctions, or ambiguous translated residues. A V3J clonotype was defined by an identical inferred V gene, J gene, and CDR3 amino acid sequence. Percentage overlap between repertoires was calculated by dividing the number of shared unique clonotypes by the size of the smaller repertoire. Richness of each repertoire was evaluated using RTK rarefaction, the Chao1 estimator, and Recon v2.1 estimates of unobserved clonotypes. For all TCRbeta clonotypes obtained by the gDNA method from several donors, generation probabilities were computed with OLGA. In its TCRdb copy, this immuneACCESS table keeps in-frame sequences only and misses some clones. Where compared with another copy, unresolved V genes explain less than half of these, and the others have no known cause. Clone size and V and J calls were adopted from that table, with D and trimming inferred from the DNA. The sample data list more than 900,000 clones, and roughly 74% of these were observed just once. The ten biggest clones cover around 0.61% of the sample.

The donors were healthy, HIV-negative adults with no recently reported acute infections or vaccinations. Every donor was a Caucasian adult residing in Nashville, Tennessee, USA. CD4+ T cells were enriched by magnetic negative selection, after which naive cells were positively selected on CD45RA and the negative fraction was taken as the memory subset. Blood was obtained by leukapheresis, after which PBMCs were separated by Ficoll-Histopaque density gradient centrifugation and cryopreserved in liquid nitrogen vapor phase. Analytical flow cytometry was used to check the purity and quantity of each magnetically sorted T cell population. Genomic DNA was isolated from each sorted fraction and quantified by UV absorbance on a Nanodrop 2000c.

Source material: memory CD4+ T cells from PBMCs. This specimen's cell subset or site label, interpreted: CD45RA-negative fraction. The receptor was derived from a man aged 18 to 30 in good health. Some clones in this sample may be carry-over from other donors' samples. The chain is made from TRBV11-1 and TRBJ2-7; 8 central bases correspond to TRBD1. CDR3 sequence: CASSLRTGLDSYEQYF. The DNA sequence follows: TGTGCCAGCAGCTTACGGACAGGGCTGGACTCCTACGAGCAGTACTTC.